Each of the 6 T cell receptor beta chains below was sequenced from the same sample in a study of blood T cell repertoires in COVID-19. Here immunoSEQ multiplex PCR was the method, and the copy in TCRdb shows in-frame clones only, minus some. This table has a few hundred thousand clones, 70% to 90% appearing once. Sequenced: PBMCs or T cells enriched from blood (not recorded which). The receptors were gathered from a woman aged 45 to 65 who had been exposed to COVID-19.

The genes are TRBV7-3 and TRBJ2-2; 8 positions agree with TRBD1. The CDR3 covers 15 residues. V lost 5 bases and J lost 7; bases outside the gene matches: 9. CDR1 is SGHTA and CDR2 is FQGTGA in the germline V gene. CDR3 residues: CASSLETGVGGELFF. CDR3 DNA: TGTGCCAGCAGCCTAGAGACAGGGGTAGGCGGGGAGCTGTTTTTT.

The V gene is TRBV19, the J gene TRBJ1-6; maybe TRBD1 (6 bases). The germline V and J ends were trimmed by 6 bases and 10 bases, with 7 bases remaining between them. This CDR3 region has 11 residues. CDR1 and CDR2 (germline): LNHDA, SQIVND (reference sequence). The CDR3 loop is CASSQGSPLHF. The CDR3 nucleotides are TGTGCCAGTAGCCAGGGGTCACCCCTCCACTTT.

The J gene is TRBJ1-2, the V gene TRBV5-4; a possible D gene is TRBD1 (5 bases). Trimming stripped 4 bases from V and 8 bases from J, with 27 bases between. The CDR3 covers 17 residues. Germline CDR1 reads SGHNT; CDR2 reads YYREEE (reference sequence). The CDR3 DNA sequence: TGTGCCAGCAGCGTTAAGGGGTCCGGAGTCTCCCTCTCGGGCTACACCTTC. This translates into CASSVKGSGVSLSGYTF.

V usage is TRBV30 and J usage is TRBJ1-2; TRBD1 matches 8 bases. J lost 8 bases, V lost 3 bases, and 14 bases had no gene match. Germline loops: CDR1 GTSNPN, CDR2 SVGIG (reference sequence). The CDR3 loop spans 15 amino acids. The CDR3 coding sequence is TGTGCCTGGAGACCCCCCCTGGACAGGGTGTACGGCTACACCTTC. Protein sequence: CAWRPPLDRVYGYTF.

This chain uses TRBV7-2 with TRBJ1-1; 8 bases align to TRBD1. Germline-derived CDR1 and CDR2 are SGHTA and FQGNSA. This CDR3 spans 14 amino acids. V gave up 1 base and J gave up 7 bases; unmatched junction bases: 5. DNA of the CDR3: TGTGCCAGCAGCTTAGGGAGGGACAGGAGTGAAGCTTTCTTT. Translating gives CASSLGRDRSEAFF.

The chain carries TRBV6-5 and TRBJ1-1, with TRBD1 identical over 7 bases. Germline lookup yields CDR1 MNHEY and CDR2 SVGAGI. The J segment lost 11 bases and the V segment lost 0 bases, leaving 6 bases of the junction unmatched. The CDR3 has 13 residues. The CDR3 is CASSYSRDREAFF. The CDR3 nucleotides read TGTGCCAGCAGTTACTCCCGGGACAGAGAGGCTTTCTTT.